These 27 T cell receptor beta chains originate from one sample sequenced in a study of molecular identifiers for immune sequencing clone quantification. TCRdb ran MiXCR on the PCR reads and lists one entry per CDR3 protein. The sample lists tens of thousands of distinct CDR3 sequences, roughly 18% occurring once. The material sequenced was naive CD8+ T cells from blood, with Jurkat cell RNA spiked in. Described subset: FACS-sorted CD8+CD4-CCR7+CD45RA+ naive T cells. The receptor source for this set is a human donor in good health. Some libraries in this study had Jurkat cell RNA spiked in.

The V call is TRBV9, the J call TRBJ1-6; D is unresolved. CDR3 length: 14 amino acids. V dropped 4 bases and J dropped 16 bases, with 21 bases sitting between them. Germline CDR1 and CDR2: SGDLS and YYNGEE. Here the CDR3 DNA reads TGTGCCAGCAGCCCCCCTACGGGTCCCTCAGCTCTCCACTTT. Its protein product is CASSPPTGPSALHF.

This clonotype was found many times. This chain connects TRBV27 to TRBJ1-1; no firm D call. The CDR3 has 14 residues. The germline V and J ends were trimmed by 2 bases and 1 base, with 8 bases remaining between them. From germline, CDR1 is MNHEY and CDR2 SMNVEV (reference sequence). CDR3 loop: CASSLGSRNTEAFF. In DNA, the CDR3 is TGTGCCAGCAGTTTAGGCAGCAGGAACACTGAAGCTTTCTTT.

The chain couples TRBV28 to TRBJ1-4; TRBD1 aligns across 7 bases. Per germline, CDR1 MDHEN and CDR2 SYDVKM. The trim removed 6 bases at V and 7 bases at J, leaving 8 bases unmatched. The length of the CDR3 is 14 residues. The CDR3 reads CASSPNHRGEKLFF. CDR3 sequence (DNA): TGTGCCAGCAGCCCAAATCACAGGGGTGAAAAACTGTTTTTT.

This clonotype appeared many times. This rearrangement joins TRBV6-1 to TRBJ1-1; tentative D call: TRBD1 (5 bases). The CDR3 is 12 amino acids. V lost 7 bases, J lost 4 bases, and 10 bases lay in between. Germline V lookup: CDR1 MNHNS, CDR2 SASEGT. The CDR3 region has the DNA TGTGCCAGCACGTGGGGGAGCACTGAAGCTTTCTTT. Amino acids: CASTWGSTEAFF.

The table lists this clonotype with many counts. The gene calls are TRBV4-1 and TRBJ2-7; TRBD2 matches at 10 bases. This CDR3 is built from 14 residues. Trimming removed 4 bases from V and 2 bases from J; junction bases left unmatched: 2. The V gene's germline CDR1 is MGHRA and CDR2 YSYEKL. The CDR3 bases are TGCGCCAGCAGCCCAGCGGGAGGGGCCTACGAGCAGTACTTC. Its protein is CASSPAGGAYEQYF.

The chain has TRBV28 and TRBJ2-7, with 7 positions matching TRBD2. This CDR3 contains 14 residues. Germline trimming cut 10 bases from V and 0 bases from J; bases unmatched to any gene: 9. Germline lookup yields CDR1 MDHEN and CDR2 SYDVKM. The CDR3 DNA reads TGTGCCACCCCGGGGACTAAAAACTCCTACGAGCAGTACTTC. Translation: CATPGTKNSYEQYF. Supplemented by reference TRBV28 and TRBJ2-7, the full variable domain reads DVKVTQSSRYLVKRTGEKVFLECVQDMDHENMFWYRQDPGLGLRLIYFSYDVKMKEKGDIPEGYSVSREKKERFSLILESASTNQTSMYLCATPGTKNSYEQYFGPGTRLTVT.

This clonotype was recorded at least ten times. The V gene is TRBV29-1, the J gene TRBJ1-1; TRBD1 matches at 8 bases. J was trimmed by 6 bases and V by 6 bases; bases with no gene match: 3. The CDR3 runs to 11 residues. The germline V gene encodes CDR1 SQVTM and CDR2 ANQGSEA. CDR3 nucleotides: TGCAGCGTGGACAGGGAGGCTGAAGCTTTCTTT. Protein product: CSVDREAEAFF. The full variable domain, in which reference TRBV29-1 and TRBJ1-1 provide the parts outside the CDR3, is SAVISQKPSRDICQRGTSLTIQCQVDSQVTMMFWYRQQPGQSLTLIATANQGSEATYESGFVIDKFPISRPNLTFSTLTVSNMSPEDSSIYLCSVDREAEAFFGQGTRLTVV.

This clonotype was seen many times. This chain uses TRBV6-1 with TRBJ1-1; 7 bases align to TRBD1. Germline loops: CDR1 MNHNS, CDR2 SASEGT. This CDR3 is 12 amino acids long. V was pared by 5 bases and J by 5 bases, with 2 bases of the junction left unmatched. The CDR3 DNA is TGTGCCAGCAGTACAGGGGTTACTGAAGCTTTCTTT. This sequence encodes CASSTGVTEAFF.

In its sample, this clonotype was seen many times. J is TRBJ2-7 and V is TRBV29-1; TRBD2 matches at 13 bases. The CDR3 has 15 amino acids. Trimming cost V 5 bases and J 7 bases; bases outside gene matches: 11. Germline V gene lookup returns CDR1 SQVTM and CDR2 ANQGSEA. Here the CDR3 reads CSVTGLAGVMGEQYF. In DNA, the CDR3 is TGCAGCGTTACTGGACTAGCGGGAGTGATGGGGGAGCAGTACTTC.

The chain has TRBV7-6 and TRBJ2-1; 11 bases match TRBD2. Germline CDR1 SGHVS, CDR2 FNYEAQ. V gave up 5 bases and J gave up 3 bases; unmatched junction bases: 6. This CDR3 is 16 amino acids long. CDR3 sequence reads: CASSRMTSGIYNEQFF. As DNA, the CDR3 is TGTGCCAGCAGCCGTATGACTAGCGGGATCTACAATGAGCAGTTCTTC.

The chain carries TRBV5-6 and TRBJ2-4; 8 nucleotides align to TRBD1. The germline gives CDR1 SGHDT, CDR2 YYEEEE. Trimming removed 4 bases from V and 2 bases from J; junction bases left unmatched: 11. The CDR3 is 17 amino acids. CDR3 bases: TGTGCCAGCAGCATACGACAGGGGTGGGCGACCAAAAACATTCAGTACTTC. Translation: CASSIRQGWATKNIQYF.

This clonotype was counted ten times or more. Its ends do not fully match the called genes, so a read error is possible. DNA for the CDR3: TGTGCCTGGGGAGCGGGAGCCGGGGGGCTGTTTTTT. Its translation: CAWGAGAGGLFF. J is TRBJ2-2 and V is TRBV30, with TRBD2 matching 8 bases. The CDR3 consists of 12 residues. The germline V gene has CDR1 GTSNPN and CDR2 SVGIG (reference sequence).

Many counts were recorded for this clonotype. The chain joins TRBV7-9 to TRBJ2-7; no definite D call. Germline CDR1 reads SEHNR; CDR2 reads FQNEAQ (reference sequence). V was shortened by 4 bases and J by 0 bases, with 13 bases between the two germline ends. The CDR3 spans 15 residues. The CDR3 nucleotides read TGTGCCAGCAGCTCCCCGGAGACCACCTCCTACGAGCAGTACTTC. Its protein is CASSSPETTSYEQYF.

This clonotype was counted ten times or more. The chain employs TRBV7-9 and TRBJ2-1; the D gene is possibly TRBD2 (5 bases). V gave up 7 bases and J gave up 4 bases, with 20 bases separating them. Germline values: CDR1 SEHNR, CDR2 FQNEAQ (reference sequence). This CDR3 contains 16 residues. CDR3 region: CASTPSGGDKYNEQFF. DNA for the CDR3: TGTGCCAGCACCCCTTCTGGAGGAGATAAGTACAATGAGCAGTTCTTC.

This clonotype appeared many times. The chain carries TRBV2 and TRBJ2-1; TRBD1 or TRBD2 may be the D gene (5 bases each). Looked up from germline, CDR1 is SNHLY and CDR2 is FYNNEI. The CDR3 is 16 residues long. V was clipped by 2 bases and J by 2 bases, with 13 bases between them. In DNA, the CDR3 is TGTGCCAGCAGTGAACTTAGGGACCCCACCTACAATGAGCAGTTCTTC. Translated: CASSELRDPTYNEQFF.

As to this clonotype: This sequence may be a read error, since a much larger clone differs from it by one base. The chain is built from TRBV30 and TRBJ2-7; D is unclear. V was clipped by 3 bases and J by 4 bases, with 13 bases between them. This CDR3 has 13 residues. Per germline, CDR1 GTSNPN and CDR2 SVGIG (reference sequence). CDR3 in DNA: TGTGCCTGGAGCCCCACTAACGGGTACGAGCAGTACTTC. Translated: CAWSPTNGYEQYF.

This clonotype was counted many times. The CDR3 DNA reads TGTGCCAGCAGGGACCGGGACAGCTCTGGAAACACCATATATTTT. Translating gives CASRDRDSSGNTIYF. This chain uses TRBV6-5 with TRBJ1-3; 7 bases are a match to TRBD1. The CDR3 totals 15 residues. Looked up from germline, CDR1 is MNHEY and CDR2 is SVGAGI. V dropped 6 bases and J dropped 0; count of bases not matched to a gene: 5.

This clonotype was seen ten or more times. This rearrangement joins TRBV7-9 to TRBJ2-3, with 7 bases identical to TRBD1. The CDR3 spans 16 residues. Germline V gene lookup returns CDR1 SEHNR and CDR2 FQNEAQ (reference sequence). V gave up 5 bases and J gave up 0 bases; unmatched junction bases: 8. CDR3 sequence reads: CASSPRTGSSTDTQYF. DNA of the CDR3: TGTGCCAGCAGCCCTAGGACAGGTTCTAGCACAGATACGCAGTATTTT.

This clonotype showed up many times. The V gene is TRBV20-1, the J gene TRBJ2-3; D is ambiguous. V was trimmed by 2 bases and J by 3 bases, leaving 12 bases between them. Germline V CDR1 and CDR2: DFQATT, SNEGSKA (reference sequence). The CDR3 length is 14 residues. The chain's CDR3 is CSARRLVVTDTQYF. The CDR3 DNA reads as TGCAGTGCTAGAAGGCTAGTGGTTACAGATACGCAGTATTTT.

This clonotype appeared a few times. The chain links TRBV19 to TRBJ2-7, with D unclear. Germline V gene lookup returns CDR1 LNHDA and CDR2 SQIVND (reference sequence). Between the trimmed V and J ends, which lost 2 bases and 2 bases, there was a span of 7 bases. This CDR3 is 13 amino acids long. CDR3 bases: TGTGCCAGTAGTATAACCCCCACCTACGAGCAGTACTTC. It encodes CASSITPTYEQYF.

This rearrangement joins TRBV18 to TRBJ2-7; 9 bases align to TRBD1. After removal of 5 bases from V and 5 bases from J, the junction contained 1 base not matched to a gene. CDR1 is KGHSH and CDR2 is LQKENI in the germline V gene. This CDR3 is built from 12 residues. CDR3: CASSGTGHEQYF. The DNA of the CDR3 is TGTGCCAGCTCAGGGACAGGGCACGAGCAGTACTTC.

This clonotype was recorded many times. The V gene is TRBV27, the J gene TRBJ2-3; 10 bases match TRBD1. From germline, CDR1 is MNHEY and CDR2 SMNVEV (reference sequence). V shed 6 bases, J shed 2 bases, and the junction held 8 bases outside the gene matches. The CDR3 has 16 residues. CDR3 region: CASRPGTGAFTDTQYF. The CDR3 nucleotides are TGTGCCAGCAGGCCTGGGACAGGGGCTTTCACAGATACGCAGTATTTT.

V gene TRBV5-5 combines with J gene TRBJ2-7, with no clear D. This CDR3 is built from 15 residues. Trimming left V 4 bases short and J 0 bases short, with 14 bases between. Per the germline V gene, CDR1 is SGHKS and CDR2 is YYEKEE (reference sequence). The CDR3: CASSRIIYSSYEQYF. CDR3 coding DNA: TGTGCCAGCAGCCGCATTATATATTCCTCCTACGAGCAGTACTTC.

In its sample, this clonotype was seen many times. V gene TRBV28 combines with J gene TRBJ2-4, with TRBD1 matching over 7 bases. This CDR3 has 16 residues. V was clipped by 2 bases and J by 8 bases; unmatched bases: 12. Germline lookup yields CDR1 MDHEN and CDR2 SYDVKM. CDR3 sequence reads: CASSLLPGTQGDIQYF. The CDR3 DNA reads as TGTGCCAGCAGTTTACTCCCCGGCACGCAGGGGGACATTCAGTACTTC. Combining the CDR3 with reference TRBV28 and TRBJ2-4 gives the whole variable domain DVKVTQSSRYLVKRTGEKVFLECVQDMDHENMFWYRQDPGLGLRLIYFSYDVKMKEKGDIPEGYSVSREKKERFSLILESASTNQTSMYLCASSLLPGTQGDIQYFGAGTRLSVL.

This clonotype occurred many times. The chain joins TRBV3-1 to TRBJ2-5; D might be TRBD2 (6 bases). Germline V gene lookup returns CDR1 LGHDT and CDR2 YNNKEL (reference sequence). The CDR3 is 15 amino acids. Trimming stripped 1 base from V and 7 bases from J, with 16 bases between. This CDR3 is CASSQASDSGGTQYF. CDR3 nucleotides: TGTGCCAGCAGCCAAGCGTCGGACTCCGGGGGGACCCAGTACTTC.

This clonotype was recorded many times. The chain uses TRBV24-1 and TRBJ2-2, with 8 bases fitting TRBD1. CDR3 length equals 14 residues. Looked up from germline, CDR1 is KGHDR and CDR2 is SFDVKD. The V gene end was trimmed by 9 bases and the J gene end by 2 bases; junction bases not matched to a gene: 4. The CDR3 DNA sequence: TGTGCCACCGGGACAGGAGTTAACACCGGGGAGCTGTTTTTT. Protein: CATGTGVNTGELFF.

This clonotype appeared a single time. A much larger clone lies a single base off, so this may be a read error. V and J are TRBV25-1 and TRBJ1-2; the D gene is possibly TRBD1 (6 bases). CDR3 length: 15 amino acids. The germline V gene encodes CDR1 MGHDK and CDR2 SYGVNS. CDR3 in amino acids: CASSIEDSAAYGYAF. For the CDR3, the DNA is TGTGCCAGCAGTATTGAGGACAGCGCTGCTTATGGCTACGCCTTC.